This T cell receptor beta chain came from a study of blood T cell repertoires in COVID-19. Study-level information: Samples came from the United States, Italy and Spain, spanning acute and convalescent COVID-19. Sample material is recorded as cDNA or gDNA derived from T cells, B-cell-depleted T cells, or PBMCs.

In the original workflow: Reference gene primer amplification gave estimated nucleated cell counts. This table comes from immunoSEQ multiplex PCR, and its TCRdb copy is limited to in-frame clones, with some not included. From that table come the V and J calls and clone size; the DNA was used to work out D and trimming. This table has around 20,000 clones, about 85% appearing once. Germline V CDR1 and CDR2: SGDLS, YYNGEE. The J segment lost 3 bases and the V segment lost 3 bases, leaving 7 bases of the junction unmatched. The CDR3 is made up of 16 amino acids. The sequence came from a human donor with active COVID-19. The donor label of this sample is uncertain. Source material: peripheral blood. The V call is TRBV9, the J call TRBJ2-7, with TRBD2 identical over 12 bases. CDR3 sequence reads: CASSETSGSGVYEQYF. CDR3 nucleotides: TGTGCCAGCAGCGAGACTAGCGGGAGTGGTGTCTACGAGCAGTACTTC.